These T cell receptor beta chains were read from a single sample in a study of early T cells in non-severe SARS-CoV-2 infection. TCRdb ran MiXCR on the 5' RACE reads and lists one entry per CDR3 protein. The sample records around 58,000 distinct CDR3 sequences, about 13% being singletons. The sample was whole blood. The receptors were gathered from an adult who was a healthcare worker with PCR-confirmed SARS-CoV-2 infection or an uninfected control (not recorded which). The CDR3 runs from the conserved cysteine through the conserved F or W. The D gene is left open where the match is weak. A clone size is listed for some rows: how often the clone was seen (once, few, many), or a class if it is expanded.

len: 17
d_gene: NA
v_gene: TRBV7-8
j_gene: TRBJ2-1
abundance: many
CDR3aa: CASSAFVPLSSYNEQFF
CDR3nt: TGTGCCAGCAGCGCCTTTGTACCATTAAGCTCCTACAATGAGCAGTTCTTC

len: 12
d_gene: NA
v_gene: TRBV28
j_gene: TRBJ2-7
abundance: many
CDR3aa: CASSLFPYEQYF
CDR3nt: TGTGCCAGCAGTTTGTTCCCTTACGAGCAGTACTTC

len: 15
d_gene: NA
v_gene: TRBV7-2
j_gene: TRBJ2-5
abundance: many
CDR3aa: CASSSFTSAQETQYF
CDR3nt: TGTGCCAGCAGCTCATTTACTTCGGCGCAAGAGACCCAGTACTTC

len: 15
d_gene: NA
v_gene: TRBV21-1
j_gene: TRBJ2-7
abundance: many
CDR3aa: CASRPDRGPTWEQYF
CDR3nt: TGTGCCAGCAGACCGGACAGGGGACCTACTTGGGAGCAGTACTTC

len: 17
d_gene: TRBD2
v_gene: TRBV4-2
j_gene: TRBJ2-6
abundance: NA
CDR3aa: CASSPERETSGANVLIF
CDR3nt: TGTGCCAGCAGCCCCGAGCGGGAGACCTCTGGGGCCAACGTCCTGATTTTC

len: 14
d_gene: NA
v_gene: TRBV18
j_gene: TRBJ1-1
abundance: few
CDR3aa: CASSPLEDLTEAFF
CDR3nt: TGTGCCAGCTCACCGCTCGAGGACTTGACTGAAGCTTTCTTT

len: 14
d_gene: NA
v_gene: TRBV4-1
j_gene: TRBJ1-5
abundance: few
CDR3aa: CASSQRTGVQPQHF
CDR3nt: TGCGCCAGCAGCCAACGGACCGGCGTCCAGCCCCAGCATTTT

len: 14
d_gene: NA
v_gene: TRBV7-2
j_gene: TRBJ2-7
abundance: few
CDR3aa: CASSLMRANYEQYF
CDR3nt: TGTGCCAGCAGCTTAATGAGGGCCAACTACGAGCAGTACTTC

len: 13
d_gene: NA
v_gene: TRBV12-3/TRBV12-4
j_gene: TRBJ1-2
abundance: many
CDR3aa: CASSPLEGYGYTF
CDR3nt: TGTGCCAGCAGCCCCCTGGAGGGGTATGGCTACACCTTC

len: 14
d_gene: TRBD2
v_gene: TRBV20-1
j_gene: TRBJ2-3
abundance: NA
CDR3aa: CSASAGVGTDTQYF
CDR3nt: TGCAGTGCTAGCGCGGGGGTGGGCACAGATACGCAGTATTTT

len: 14
d_gene: NA
v_gene: TRBV7-9
j_gene: TRBJ1-1
abundance: many
CDR3aa: CASSLEGINTEAFF
CDR3nt: TGTGCCAGCAGCTTGGAGGGGATCAACACTGAAGCTTTCTTT

len: 15
d_gene: NA
v_gene: TRBV29-1
j_gene: TRBJ2-7
abundance: many
CDR3aa: CSVARWAGRPYEQYF
CDR3nt: TGCAGCGTTGCAAGGTGGGCAGGACGCCCCTACGAGCAGTACTTC

len: 13
d_gene: NA
v_gene: TRBV28
j_gene: TRBJ1-5
abundance: NA
CDR3aa: CASSFIRDQPQHF
CDR3nt: TGTGCCAGCAGTTTCATCCGGGATCAGCCCCAGCATTTT

len: 14
d_gene: TRBD2
v_gene: TRBV28
j_gene: TRBJ2-7
abundance: many
CDR3aa: CASIPWAGAYEQYF
CDR3nt: TGTGCCAGCATCCCATGGGCGGGAGCATACGAGCAGTACTTC

len: 12
d_gene: TRBD1
v_gene: TRBV2
j_gene: TRBJ1-5
abundance: few
CDR3aa: CASRGQGQPQHF
CDR3nt: TGTGCCAGCAGAGGACAGGGGCAGCCCCAGCATTTT

len: 15
d_gene: TRBD2
v_gene: TRBV7-6
j_gene: TRBJ2-7
abundance: few
CDR3aa: CASSSGLAGPGEQYF
CDR3nt: TGTGCCAGCAGCTCTGGACTAGCGGGGCCGGGGGAGCAGTACTTC

len: 14
d_gene: NA
v_gene: TRBV7-3
j_gene: TRBJ1-6
abundance: few
CDR3aa: CASSFGRGNSPLHF
CDR3nt: TGTGCCAGCAGCTTCGGACGGGGAAATTCACCCCTCCACTTT

len: 15
d_gene: TRBD2
v_gene: TRBV29-1
j_gene: TRBJ2-3
abundance: few
CDR3aa: CSVGYPGLAGGAPYF
CDR3nt: TGCAGCGTTGGCTATCCCGGACTAGCGGGCGGGGCACCGTATTTT

len: 13
d_gene: NA
v_gene: TRBV6-1
j_gene: TRBJ1-1
abundance: many
CDR3aa: CASSQLGSTEAFF
CDR3nt: TGTGCCAGCAGTCAACTGGGGTCCACTGAAGCTTTCTTT

len: 15
d_gene: NA
v_gene: TRBV6-6
j_gene: TRBJ1-1
abundance: many
CDR3aa: CASSRRGGKNTEAFF
CDR3nt: TGTGCCAGCAGTCGCCGGGGGGGTAAGAACACTGAAGCTTTCTTT

len: 15
d_gene: NA
v_gene: TRBV15
j_gene: TRBJ1-1
abundance: NA
CDR3aa: CATSRDLGHSTEAFF
CDR3nt: TGTGCCACCAGCAGAGATCTAGGGCACAGCACTGAAGCTTTCTTT

len: 15
d_gene: NA
v_gene: TRBV9
j_gene: TRBJ2-7
abundance: NA
CDR3aa: CASSAGGASSYEQYF
CDR3nt: TGTGCCAGCAGCGCTGGCGGAGCGAGCTCCTACGAGCAGTACTTC